This TCR beta chain originates from a study of vaccination and CD4 T cells after COVID-19. The overall study: The authors exposed cells to overlapping spike peptides derived from SARS-CoV-2, HCoV-NL63, HCoV-OC43 and HCoV-229E.

Sample treatment: approximately 9-day PBMC culture with coronavirus spike peptide pools or control peptides (ViraFEST assay). Peptide-pool expansion of antigen-specific T cells preceded TCR sequencing in ViraFEST. The study, taken as a whole, reports: The appearance of a median about 86% of reactive clones in convalescent patients occurred only post-vaccination.

In regard to this clonotype: The antigen remains undetermined.

The Oncomine TCR Beta short-read assay sequenced DNA from cultured CD4+ T cells. One entry per CDR3 protein results from TCRdb running MiXCR on the PCR reads. The sample yields approximately 20,000 distinct CDR3 sequences, approximately 31% seen once. Sequencing was carried out using cultured CD4+ T cells from blood. This TCR derives from a human donor with COVID-19.

CDR3 protein: CASSKLAGGPVEQFF. The DNA of the CDR3 is TGTGCCAGCAGTAAACTAGCGGGGGGGCCCGTTGAGCAGTTCTTC. The rearrangement joins TRBV6-2 or TRBV6-3 to TRBJ2-1, with 13 positions matching TRBD2. The CDR3 has 15 amino acids. V lost 5 bases to trimming and J lost 9 bases; unmatched junction nucleotides: 7. Germline V gene data show CDR1 as MNHEY and CDR2 as SVGEGT.